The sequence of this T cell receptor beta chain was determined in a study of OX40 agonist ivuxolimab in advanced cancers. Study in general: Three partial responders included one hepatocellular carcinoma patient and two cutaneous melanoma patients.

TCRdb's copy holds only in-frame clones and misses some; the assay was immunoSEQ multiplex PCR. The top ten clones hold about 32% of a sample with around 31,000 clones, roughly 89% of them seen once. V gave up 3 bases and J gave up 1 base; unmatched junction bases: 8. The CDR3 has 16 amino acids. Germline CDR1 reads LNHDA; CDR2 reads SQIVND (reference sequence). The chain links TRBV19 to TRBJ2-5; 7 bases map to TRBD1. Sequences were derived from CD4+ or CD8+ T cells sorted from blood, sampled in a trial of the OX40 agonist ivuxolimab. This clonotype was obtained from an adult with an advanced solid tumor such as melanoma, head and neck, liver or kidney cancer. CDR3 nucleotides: TGTGCCAGTAGTATCGACAGGGCAGGAATCCAAGAGACCCAGTACTTC. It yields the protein CASSIDRAGIQETQYF.